These 15 T cell receptor beta chains were sequenced from one sample in a study of molecular identifiers for immune sequencing clone quantification. TCRdb ran MiXCR on the PCR reads and lists one entry per CDR3 protein. The table has roughly 97,000 distinct CDR3 sequences, 24% seen once. The sequencing input was naive CD8+ T cells from blood, with Jurkat cell RNA spiked in. Subset specified: FACS-sorted CD8+CD4-CCR7+CD45RA+ naive T cells. These receptor sequences come from a human donor in good health. Some libraries in this study had Jurkat cell RNA spiked in.

This clonotype was seen more than once but under ten times. The rearrangement uses TRBV19 and TRBJ2-1; TRBD2 is a possible D gene (6 bases). Germline V gives CDR1 LNHDA, CDR2 SQIVND (reference sequence). Trimming cost V 4 bases and J 4 bases, with 14 bases left between them. The CDR3 contains 15 residues. The CDR3 nucleotides are TGTGCCAGTAGTACGATAGCGGACCTTTACAATGAGCAGTTCTTC. It encodes CASSTIADLYNEQFF.

The rearrangement uses TRBV7-9 and TRBJ2-7; TRBD2 agrees at 8 bases. The CDR3 covers 19 residues. The J segment lost 4 bases and the V segment lost 5 bases, leaving 22 bases of the junction unmatched. Germline CDR1 is SEHNR and CDR2 is FQNEAQ (reference sequence). Here the CDR3 reads CASSQPRVTGREVIYEQYF. The DNA of the CDR3 is TGTGCCAGCAGCCAACCTCGGGTTACGGGGCGGGAGGTTATTTACGAGCAGTACTTC.

Notes on this clonotype: A much larger clone lies one base from this, so it may be a read error. The chain combines TRBV19 with TRBJ1-5, with D possibly TRBD1 on 5 matching bases. Germline assignment: CDR1 LNHDA and CDR2 SQIVND (reference sequence). The length of the CDR3 is 13 residues. This chain's CDR3 is CASSPSPTGPPHF. CDR3 DNA: TGTGCCAGTAGTCCTAGTCCTACGGGGCCCCCGCATTTT.

Remarks on this clonotype: One end of the junction varies from germline; a read error may be responsible. This rearrangement joins TRBV9 to TRBJ2-7; D not certain. Germline V lookup: CDR1 SGDLS, CDR2 YYNGEE. The CDR3 sequence is 15 residues long. The CDR3 sequence: CASSVGAPAAYGQYF. In DNA form, the CDR3 reads TGTGCCAGCAGCGTAGGGGCCCCTGCGGCCTACGGGCAGTACTTC.

This clonotype has ten or more counts. The chain uses TRBV7-2 and TRBJ2-7; 9 nucleotides line up with TRBD1. J gave up 1 base and V 6 bases, and 7 bases lay outside the gene matches. The CDR3 is 15 residues long. Germline CDR1 SGHTA, CDR2 FQGNSA. The CDR3 coding sequence is TGTGCCAGCAGACCACTGGGACAGGGATCCTACGAGCAGTACTTC. Protein product: CASRPLGQGSYEQYF.

For this clonotype: A much larger clone lies a single base off, so this may be a read error. J is TRBJ2-7 and V is TRBV20-1, with D uncertain. Trimming cost V 2 bases and J 2 bases, with 13 bases left between them. CDR1 is DFQATT, CDR2 SNEGSKA, per germline (reference sequence). The CDR3 is 14 residues long. The CDR3 coding sequence is TGCAGTGCTAGAAATTCGGCGGCGGCCTACGAGCAGTACTTC. Translation gives CSARNSAAAYEQYF.

This clonotype occurred a few times. The V call is TRBV7-6, the J call TRBJ2-1, with D tentatively TRBD1 or TRBD2 (5 bases each). The CDR3 loop spans 16 amino acids. Germline V gene data show CDR1 as SGHVS and CDR2 as FNYEAQ. The V end lost 5 bases, the J end lost 4 bases, and 18 bases lay between the germline ends. CDR3 sequence reads: CASSQTPGASYNEQFF. The CDR3 DNA reads TGTGCCAGCAGCCAAACTCCCGGGGCTTCATACAATGAGCAGTTCTTC. The full variable domain, completed using reference TRBV7-6 and TRBJ2-1, is GAGVSQSPRYKVTKRGQDVALRCDPISGHVSLYWYRQALGQGPEFLTYFNYEAQQDKSGLPNDRFSAERPEGSISTLTIQRTEQRDSAMYRCASSQTPGASYNEQFFGPGTRLTVL.

This clonotype came up many times. The V call is TRBV29-1, the J call TRBJ2-2, with a tentative D call TRBD2 (5 bases). Germline-derived CDR1 and CDR2 are SQVTM and ANQGSEA. Trimming left V 3 bases short and J 7 bases short, with 6 bases between. This CDR3 has 11 residues. CDR3 in DNA: TGCAGCGTTGAGGGGAGCGGGGAGCTGTTTTTT. This translates into CSVEGSGELFF.

This clonotype was seen only a few times. An end of the junction does not agree with germline; a read error may underlie this. The chain has TRBV10-3 and TRBJ2-7; 9 nucleotides align to TRBD1. The CDR3 has 14 residues. Germline V gene sequence: CDR1 ENHRY, CDR2 SYGVKD. The CDR3 bases are TGTGCCATCAGTGTCACGGACAGGGGTTACGGGCAGTACTTC. It specifies CAISVTDRGYGQYF.

This clonotype was observed once. Being one base from a much bigger clone, this may be a read error. V and J are TRBV7-6 and TRBJ2-7, with D perhaps TRBD1 (6 bases). Looked up from germline, CDR1 is SGHVS and CDR2 is FNYEAQ. The CDR3 totals 14 residues. The CDR3 is CASSRTSGAYKQYF. In DNA, the CDR3 is TGTGCCAGCAGCCGGACATCAGGGGCCTACAAGCAGTACTTC.

The table lists this clonotype with many counts. DNA for the CDR3: TGTGCCAGCAGCTACGTCGGGGATAGCAATCAGCCCCAGCATTTT. The encoded protein is CASSYVGDSNQPQHF. This chain links TRBV6-8 with TRBJ1-5, with unresolved D. Looked up from germline, CDR1 is MNHGY and CDR2 is SAAAGT. Between the trimmed V and J ends, which lost 6 bases and 0 bases, there was a span of 12 bases. CDR3 length equals 15 residues.

This clonotype has just a few counts. The chain uses TRBV7-9 and TRBJ2-1; 11 bases agree with TRBD1. The CDR3 spans 15 residues. With V trimmed by 4 bases and J by 5 bases, 4 bases remained unmatched. The germline V gene encodes CDR1 SEHNR and CDR2 FQNEAQ (reference sequence). The CDR3 DNA sequence: TGTGCCAGCAGCTCGGGACAGGGGGGCAACAATGAGCAGTTCTTC. This translates into CASSSGQGGNNEQFF. The full variable domain, with the rest looked up from reference TRBV7-9 and TRBJ2-1, is DTGVSQNPRHKITKRGQNVTFRCDPISEHNRLYWYRQTLGQGPEFLTYFQNEAQLEKSRLLSDRFSAERPKGSFSTLEIQRTEQGDSAMYLCASSSGQGGNNEQFFGPGTRLTVL.

As regards this clonotype: With a much larger clone just one base away, this may be a read error. The chain is built from TRBV4-1 and TRBJ2-1; TRBD2 aligns across 10 bases. The CDR3 length is 13 residues. Germline V gives CDR1 MGHRA, CDR2 YSYEKL. The CDR3 DNA follows: TGCGCTTCGGGAGCGGGAGGGTGGAATGAGCAGTTCTTC. Protein: CASGAGGWNEQFF.

A single count supports this clonotype. With a much larger clone just one base away, this may be a read error. The V call is TRBV9, the J call TRBJ1-1, with D perhaps TRBD1 (5 bases). There are 13 residues in the CDR3. Germline values: CDR1 SGDLS, CDR2 YYNGEE. CDR3: CAGSTGTGTEAFF. The CDR3, as DNA: TGTGCCGGCAGCACCGGGACGGGCACTGAAGCTTTCTTT. Drawing the rest from reference TRBV9 and TRBJ1-1, the complete variable domain is DSGVTQTPKHLITATGQRVTLRCSPRSGDLSVYWYQQSLDQGLQFLIQYYNGEERAKGNILERFSAQQFPDLHSELNLSSLELGDSALYFCAGSTGTGTEAFFGQGTRLTVV.

This clonotype appeared many times. The chain has TRBV5-1 and TRBJ2-5; TRBD1 might be the D (6 bases). This CDR3 contains 15 residues. V was pared by 1 base and J by 2 bases, with 12 bases between. Germline assignment: CDR1 SGHRS and CDR2 YFSETQ. This CDR3 is CASSLLPGTQETQYF. The CDR3 DNA reads as TGCGCCAGCAGCTTGCTTCCGGGGACACAAGAGACCCAGTACTTC.